This T cell receptor beta chain stems from a study of T cells in Graves' hyperthyroidism and ophthalmopathy. Authors of the study amplified TCR beta CDR3 regions from RNA transcripts. Using the HTBI primer set, a first-round RT-PCR was run on the TCR CDR3. TCRdb re-derived calls from the multiplex PCR reads in MiXCR, one entry per CDR3 protein. This repertoire shows around 760,000 distinct CDR3 sequences, approximately 40% found once; its top ten account for roughly 30%. Turning to this clonotype: The germline gene is not matched at one end of the junction; a read error may be the cause.

The CDR3 covers 13 residues. This sequence joins TRBV12-3 or TRBV12-4 and TRBJ2-7; D gene ambiguous. Source material: blood. This TCR was recovered from a woman in her forties with Graves' hyperthyroidism. The CDR3 protein is CASSLGGSYDQYF. The CDR3 nucleotides are TGTGCCAGCAGTTTGGGCGGTTCCTACGATCAGTACTTC.